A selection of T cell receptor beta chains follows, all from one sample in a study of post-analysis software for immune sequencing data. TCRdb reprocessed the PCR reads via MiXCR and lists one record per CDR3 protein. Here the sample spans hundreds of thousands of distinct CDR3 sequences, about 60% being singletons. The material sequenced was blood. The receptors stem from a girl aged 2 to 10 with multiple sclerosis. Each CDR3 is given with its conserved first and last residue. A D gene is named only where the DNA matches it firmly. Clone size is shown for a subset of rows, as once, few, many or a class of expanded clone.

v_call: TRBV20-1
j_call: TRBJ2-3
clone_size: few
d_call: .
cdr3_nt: TGCAGTGCTTTTCACACAGATACGCAGTATTTT
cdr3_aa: CSAFHTDTQYF

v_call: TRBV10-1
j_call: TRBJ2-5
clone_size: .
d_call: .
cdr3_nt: TGCGCCAGCAGACTTCAAGAGCAGTACTTC
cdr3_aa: CASRLQEQYF

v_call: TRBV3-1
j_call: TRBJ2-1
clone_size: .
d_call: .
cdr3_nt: TGTGCCAGCAGCCCAGAGATAGGACCGGTCCCGATGCAGAATGAGCAGTTCTTC
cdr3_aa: CASSPEIGPVPMQNEQFF

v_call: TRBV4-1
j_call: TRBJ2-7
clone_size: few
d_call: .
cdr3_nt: TGCGCCAGCAGCCAAGTCGCAGCAGGTCCCTTCCGCTACGAGCAGTACTTC
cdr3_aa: CASSQVAAGPFRYEQYF

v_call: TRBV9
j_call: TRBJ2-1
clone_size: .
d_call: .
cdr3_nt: TGTGCCAGCAGCGTAGTCGCGCGGGACTACAATGAGCAGTTCTTC
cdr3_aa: CASSVVARDYNEQFF

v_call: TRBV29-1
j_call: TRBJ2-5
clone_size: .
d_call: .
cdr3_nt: TGCAGCGTTGACCACGCAGGGGTTGCCGAGACCCAGTACTTC
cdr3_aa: CSVDHAGVAETQYF

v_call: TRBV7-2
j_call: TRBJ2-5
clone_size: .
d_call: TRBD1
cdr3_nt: TGTGCCAGCAGCTTACAGATAGGACAGGGGGCGTTAGAGACCCAGTACTTC
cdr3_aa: CASSLQIGQGALETQYF

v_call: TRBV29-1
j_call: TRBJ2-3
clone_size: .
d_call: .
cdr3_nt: TGCAGCGTTGAGTTGGCTGATCGCGGAGGACTTACGCAGTATTTT
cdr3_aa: CSVELADRGGLTQYF

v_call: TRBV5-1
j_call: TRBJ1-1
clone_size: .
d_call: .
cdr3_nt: TGCGCCAGCAGCTCAGAAGGGAGTAGCACTGAAGCTTTCTTT
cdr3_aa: CASSSEGSSTEAFF

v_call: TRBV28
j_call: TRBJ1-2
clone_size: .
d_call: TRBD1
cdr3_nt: TGTGCCAGCGATCGGACAGGGGGCGACTATGGCTACACCTTC
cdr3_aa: CASDRTGGDYGYTF

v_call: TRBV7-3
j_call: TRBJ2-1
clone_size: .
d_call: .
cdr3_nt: TGTGCCAGCAGCCTGGGACTCGCCTCAAGGAATGAGCAGTTCTTC
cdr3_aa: CASSLGLASRNEQFF

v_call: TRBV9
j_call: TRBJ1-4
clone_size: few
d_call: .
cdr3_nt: TGTGCCAGCAGCGTAGTGACAGGCGATGGCGTGGAACTGTTTTTT
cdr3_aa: CASSVVTGDGVELFF

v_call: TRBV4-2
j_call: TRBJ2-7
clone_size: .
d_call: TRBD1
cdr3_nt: TGTGCCAGCAGCCATGAGGACAGGCATAGCTCCTACGAGCAGTACTTC
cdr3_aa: CASSHEDRHSSYEQYF

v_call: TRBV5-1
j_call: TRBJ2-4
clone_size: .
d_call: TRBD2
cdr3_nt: TGCGCCAGCAGCTTGGGGTTTACTAGCGGGAGGGCCGGTGGGCCCATTCAGTACTTC
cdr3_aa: CASSLGFTSGRAGGPIQYF

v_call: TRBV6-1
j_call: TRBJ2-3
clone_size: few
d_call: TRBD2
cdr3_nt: TGTGCCAGCAGACCGGGACTAGCGGTTTCTAGCACAGATACGCAGTATTTT
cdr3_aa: CASRPGLAVSSTDTQYF

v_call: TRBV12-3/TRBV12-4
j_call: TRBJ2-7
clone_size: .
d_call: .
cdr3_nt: TGTGCCAGCAGTTTGAGTATCCGGGGTTACGAGCAGTACTTC
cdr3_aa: CASSLSIRGYEQYF

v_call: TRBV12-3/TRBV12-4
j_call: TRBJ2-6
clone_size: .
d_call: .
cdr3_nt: TGTGCCAGCAGTTGGTTTTCTGGGGCCAACGTCCTGACTTTC
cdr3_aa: CASSWFSGANVLTF

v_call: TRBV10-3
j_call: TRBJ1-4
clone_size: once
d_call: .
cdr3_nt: TGTGCCATCAGAAGAGACGTGGATGAAAAACTGTTTTTT
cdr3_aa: CAIRRDVDEKLFF

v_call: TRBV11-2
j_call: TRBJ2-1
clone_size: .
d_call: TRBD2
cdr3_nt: TGTGCCAGCAGTACTTTGCGGGAGGGGAATGGGCAGTTCTTC
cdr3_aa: CASSTLREGNGQFF

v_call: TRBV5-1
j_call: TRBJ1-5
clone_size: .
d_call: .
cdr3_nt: TGCGCCAGCAGCTTGGAGCCCGCTTCCTCTAGCAATCAGCCCCAGCATTTT
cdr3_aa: CASSLEPASSSNQPQHF

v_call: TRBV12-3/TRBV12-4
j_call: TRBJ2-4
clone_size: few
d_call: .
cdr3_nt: TGTGCCAGCAGTTTGGGTCTTTCTGACATTCAGTACTTC
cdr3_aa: CASSLGLSDIQYF

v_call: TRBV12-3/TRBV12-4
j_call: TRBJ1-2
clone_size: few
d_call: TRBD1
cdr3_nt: TGTGCCAGCAGTTTAAGCGGAGGGGGCGTTGGCTACACCTTC
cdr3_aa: CASSLSGGGVGYTF

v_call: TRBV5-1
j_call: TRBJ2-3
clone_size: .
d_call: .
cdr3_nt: TGCGCCAGCAGCTCCCGGGACCCGGACACAGATACGCAGTATTTT
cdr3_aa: CASSSRDPDTDTQYF

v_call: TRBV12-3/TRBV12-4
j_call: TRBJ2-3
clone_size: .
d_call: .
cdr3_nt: TGTGCCAGCAGTTTGTACAGGGCCGGCACAGATACGCAGTATTTT
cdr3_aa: CASSLYRAGTDTQYF

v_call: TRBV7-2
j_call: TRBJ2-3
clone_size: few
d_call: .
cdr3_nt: TGTGCCAGCAGCTCCCCCCCCGGAATAGCCACAGATACGCAGTATTTT
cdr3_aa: CASSSPPGIATDTQYF

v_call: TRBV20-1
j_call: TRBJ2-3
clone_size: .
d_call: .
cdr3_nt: TGCAGTGCCACTTCTAGCACAGATACGCAGTATTTT
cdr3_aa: CSATSSTDTQYF

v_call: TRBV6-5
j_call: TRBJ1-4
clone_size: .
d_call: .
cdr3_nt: TGTGCCAGCCGGGGCAGCGGGGAAAAACTGTTTTTT
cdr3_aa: CASRGSGEKLFF

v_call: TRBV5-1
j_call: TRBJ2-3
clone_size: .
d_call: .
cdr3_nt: TGCGCCAGCAGCTTGGCCAGCAGGGAGTCGACAGATACGCAGTATTTT
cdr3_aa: CASSLASRESTDTQYF

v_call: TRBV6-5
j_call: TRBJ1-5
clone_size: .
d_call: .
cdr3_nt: TGTGCCAGCAGTGACTCATCGGACAGCAATCAGCCCCAGCATTTT
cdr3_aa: CASSDSSDSNQPQHF

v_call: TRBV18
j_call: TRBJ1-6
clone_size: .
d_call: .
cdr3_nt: TGTGCCAGCTCAATCCAGGGTGATAATTCACCCCTCCACTTT
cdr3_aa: CASSIQGDNSPLHF

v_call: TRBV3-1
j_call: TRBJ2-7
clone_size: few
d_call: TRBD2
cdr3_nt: TGTGCCAGCAGCCAAGTCGGGCTAGCGGGAGTTAGTCACAGCGAGCAGTACTTC
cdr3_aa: CASSQVGLAGVSHSEQYF

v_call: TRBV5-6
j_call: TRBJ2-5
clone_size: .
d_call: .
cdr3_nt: TGTGCCAGCAGCTTGGGACTCGTCAATTGGGAGCAGTACTTC
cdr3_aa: CASSLGLVNWEQYF

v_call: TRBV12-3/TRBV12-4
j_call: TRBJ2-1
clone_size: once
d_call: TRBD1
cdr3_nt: TGTGCCAGCAGTGGCTACAGGGGGCAATGGAATGAGCAGTTCTTC
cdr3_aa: CASSGYRGQWNEQFF

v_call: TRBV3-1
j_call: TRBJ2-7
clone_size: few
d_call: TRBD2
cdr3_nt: TGTGCCAGCAGCCAAGGACTAGCGGGAGGCGAGCAGTACTTC
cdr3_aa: CASSQGLAGGEQYF

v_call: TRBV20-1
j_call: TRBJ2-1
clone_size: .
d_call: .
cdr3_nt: TGCAGTGCTAGTAAGGTCAGCTCCTACAATGAGCAGTTCTTC
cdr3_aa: CSASKVSSYNEQFF

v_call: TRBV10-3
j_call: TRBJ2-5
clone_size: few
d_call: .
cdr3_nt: TGTGCCATCAGTGAACGAGGCCAAGAGACCCAGTACTTC
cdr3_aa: CAISERGQETQYF

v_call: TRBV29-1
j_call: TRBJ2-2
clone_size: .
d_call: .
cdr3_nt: TGCAGCGGAGGTCCAGGGGGAGGCAACACCGGGGAGCTGTTTTTT
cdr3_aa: CSGGPGGGNTGELFF

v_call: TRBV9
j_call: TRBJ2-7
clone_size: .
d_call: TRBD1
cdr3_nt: TGTGCCAGCAGCGCTTGGACAGGGGGCGAGCAGTACTTC
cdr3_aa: CASSAWTGGEQYF

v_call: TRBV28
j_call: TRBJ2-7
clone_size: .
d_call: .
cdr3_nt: TGTGCCAGTTATCTTACCGGGACGTCCTACGAGCAGTACTTC
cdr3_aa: CASYLTGTSYEQYF

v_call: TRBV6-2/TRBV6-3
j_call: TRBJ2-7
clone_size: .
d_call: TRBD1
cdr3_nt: TGTGCCAGCACCATGATGGACAGGGAGTACGAGCAGTACTTC
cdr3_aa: CASTMMDREYEQYF

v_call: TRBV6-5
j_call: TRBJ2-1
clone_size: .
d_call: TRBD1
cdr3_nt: TGTGCCAGCAGTTACTCGACAGGACAGGGAGGTCATGAGCAGTTCTTC
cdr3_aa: CASSYSTGQGGHEQFF

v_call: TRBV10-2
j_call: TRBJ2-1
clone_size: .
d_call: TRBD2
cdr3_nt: TGCGCCAGCAGTGAGTCCGCGGGAGGGTGGAATGAGCAGTTCTTC
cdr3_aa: CASSESAGGWNEQFF

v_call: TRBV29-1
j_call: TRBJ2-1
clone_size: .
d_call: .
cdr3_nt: TGCAGCGCTGGGGGTATCGGGGGAGCTTATGAGCAGTTCTTC
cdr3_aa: CSAGGIGGAYEQFF

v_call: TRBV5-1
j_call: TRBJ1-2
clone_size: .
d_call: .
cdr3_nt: TGCGCCAGCAGCATCGACGGGGATGGCTACACCTTC
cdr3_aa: CASSIDGDGYTF

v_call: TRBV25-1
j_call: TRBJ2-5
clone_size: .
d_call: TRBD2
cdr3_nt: TGTGCCAGCAGTCAATCCACTAGCGGGGGCCGGGAGACCCAGTACTTC
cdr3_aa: CASSQSTSGGRETQYF

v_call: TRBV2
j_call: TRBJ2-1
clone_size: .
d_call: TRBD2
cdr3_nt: TGTGCCAGCAGTCCCTGGACTAGCGGGCCTCGCCACAATGAGCAGTTCTTC
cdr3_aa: CASSPWTSGPRHNEQFF

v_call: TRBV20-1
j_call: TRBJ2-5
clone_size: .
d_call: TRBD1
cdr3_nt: TGCAGTGCTAGAGAGGCTTCGGGACAGGGGGAGGCGACCCAGTACTTC
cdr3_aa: CSAREASGQGEATQYF

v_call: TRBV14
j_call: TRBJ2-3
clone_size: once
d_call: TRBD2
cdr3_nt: TGTGCCAGCAGCCAAGATATAAGCGGGGGGCTGCCTAGCACAGATACGCAGTATTTT
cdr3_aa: CASSQDISGGLPSTDTQYF

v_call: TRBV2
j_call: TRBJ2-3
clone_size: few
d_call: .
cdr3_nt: TGTGCCAGCAGTGCACAAGCCAACCCCACAGATACGCAGTATTTT
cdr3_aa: CASSAQANPTDTQYF

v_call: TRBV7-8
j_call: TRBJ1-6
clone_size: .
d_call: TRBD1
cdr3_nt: TGTGCCAGCAGTAAGGACAGGGTAGCTTCACCCCTCCACTTT
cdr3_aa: CASSKDRVASPLHF

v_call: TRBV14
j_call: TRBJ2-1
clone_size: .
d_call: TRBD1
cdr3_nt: TGTGCCAGCAGCCGAGGGACAGGGGGCACGAATGAGCAGTTCTTC
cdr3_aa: CASSRGTGGTNEQFF

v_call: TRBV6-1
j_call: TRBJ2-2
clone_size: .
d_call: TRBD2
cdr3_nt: TGTGCCAGCACCCTACGGCTAGCGGGACCTTCGAACACCGGGGAGCTGTTTTTT
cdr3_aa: CASTLRLAGPSNTGELFF

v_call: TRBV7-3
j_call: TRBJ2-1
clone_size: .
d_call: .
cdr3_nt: TGTGCCAGCAGCAGAAGCGCGGGGAGCCATGAGCAGTTCTTC
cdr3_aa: CASSRSAGSHEQFF

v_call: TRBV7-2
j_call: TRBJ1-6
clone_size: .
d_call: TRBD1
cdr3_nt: TGTGCCAGCCTTCGGACAGGGGCCATGGGGCCCCTCCACTTT
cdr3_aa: CASLRTGAMGPLHF

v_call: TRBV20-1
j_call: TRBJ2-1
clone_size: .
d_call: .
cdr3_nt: TGCAGTGCTAGAGTACTAGGCCTCAAGTTCTTC
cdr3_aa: CSARVLGLKFF

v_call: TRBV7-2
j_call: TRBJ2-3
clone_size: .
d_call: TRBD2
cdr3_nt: TGTGCCAGCAGCTTAACGGGGGGGGATGCAGATACGCAGTATTTT
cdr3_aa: CASSLTGGDADTQYF

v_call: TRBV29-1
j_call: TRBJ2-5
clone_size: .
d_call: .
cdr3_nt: TGCAGCGCCGGACGCTCTGGGCAAGAGACCCAGTACTTC
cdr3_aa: CSAGRSGQETQYF

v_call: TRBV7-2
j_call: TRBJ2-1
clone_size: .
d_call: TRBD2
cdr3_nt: TGTGCCAGCAGGTTACCGGGACTAGCGGGAAGTGAGCAGTTCTTC
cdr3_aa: CASRLPGLAGSEQFF

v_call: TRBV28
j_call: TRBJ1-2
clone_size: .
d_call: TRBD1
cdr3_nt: TGTGCCAGCAGTCTCGCAGGGGGGACAGGGATCTATGGCTACACCTTC
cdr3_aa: CASSLAGGTGIYGYTF